One sample yielded the 25 T cell receptor beta chains listed below, sequenced in a study of T cell repertoires in cytomegalovirus infection. TCRdb re-analysed the reads in MiXCR, keeping a single row per CDR3 protein. The sample has approximately 490,000 distinct CDR3 sequences; around 11% are singletons. The sequenced material came from PBMCs. These receptors all come from a human donor in good health (CMV status not recorded). Some clones in this sample may be carry-over from other donors' samples.

This clonotype came up a few times. The chain has TRBV2 and TRBJ2-7, with 7 bases matching TRBD2. V lost 4 bases, J lost 6 bases, and 9 bases stayed unmatched. Germline V CDR1 and CDR2: SNHLY, FYNNEI. The CDR3 is 14 amino acids. The CDR3 sequence: CASSGRISGGEQYF. The DNA for the CDR3 is TGTGCCAGCAGTGGTAGGATTTCGGGGGGCGAGCAGTACTTC.

This clonotype was observed at least ten times. This chain connects TRBV5-8 to TRBJ2-7, with D possibly matching TRBD1 (6 bases). The V gene lost 4 bases and the J gene lost 2 bases, with 13 bases spanning the gap. The CDR3 is made up of 14 amino acids. Per the germline V gene, CDR1 is SGHTS and CDR2 is YDEGEE. CDR3 sequence (DNA): TGTGCCAGCAGCAGGACCCCAGGGGCCTACGAGCAGTACTTC. Translation: CASSRTPGAYEQYF.

There are many counts of this clonotype. The chain is built from TRBV7-2 and TRBJ2-3, with 8 bases matching TRBD2. The CDR3 has 14 amino acids. Germline CDR1 is SGHTA and CDR2 is FQGNSA. Unmatched junction bases numbered 1, after V lost 2 bases and J lost 3 bases. The DNA of the CDR3 is TGTGCCAGCAGCTTACCTAGCGGGACAGATACGCAGTATTTT. Translated, it gives CASSLPSGTDTQYF. The full variable domain, in which reference TRBV7-2 and TRBJ2-3 provide the parts outside the CDR3, is GAGVSQSPSNKVTEKGKDVELRCDPISGHTALYWYRQSLGQGLEFLIYFQGNSAPDKSGLPSDRFSAERTGGSVSTLTIQRTQQEDSAVYLCASSLPSGTDTQYFGPGTRLTVL.

This clonotype was counted a few times. This rearrangement joins TRBV19 to TRBJ1-5, with a possible D match to TRBD1 (5 bases). The CDR3 extends over 14 amino acids. The germline CDR1 and CDR2 sequences are LNHDA and SQIVND (reference sequence). V shed 7 bases and J shed 4 bases, with 14 bases lying between them. CDR3 in amino acids: CASNSGQWNQPQHF. CDR3 nucleotides: TGTGCCAGTAACTCCGGACAATGGAATCAGCCCCAGCATTTT.

The rearrangement links TRBV5-1 to TRBJ1-3; no clear D gene. The CDR3 runs to 14 residues. Trimming took off 0 bases at V and 2 bases at J, with 6 bases between the two ends. Germline V gives CDR1 SGHRS, CDR2 YFSETQ. The CDR3 DNA reads TGCGCCAGCAGCTTGGAGGCAGCTGGAAACACCATATATTTT. It is translated as CASSLEAAGNTIYF.

At least ten counts were recorded for this clonotype. The J gene is TRBJ2-7, the V gene TRBV14; unclear D gene. This CDR3 is built from 11 residues. V lost 3 bases, J lost 4 bases, and 4 bases lay in between. Germline V lookup: CDR1 SGHDN, CDR2 FVKESK. CDR3 loop: CASSHLYEQYF. CDR3 in DNA: TGTGCCAGCAGCCATCTGTACGAGCAGTACTTC.

The chain recombines TRBV20-1 with TRBJ1-5; D possibly corresponds to TRBD1 (6 bases). Per the germline V gene, CDR1 is DFQATT and CDR2 is SNEGSKA (reference sequence). Trimming removed 2 bases from V and 6 bases from J, with 20 bases in between. This CDR3 comprises 16 residues. The CDR3 is CSARRSTGLRGQPQHF. Here the CDR3 DNA reads TGCAGTGCTAGACGGAGCACAGGGCTTAGGGGTCAGCCCCAGCATTTT.

This clonotype has a handful of counts. The chain combines TRBV27 with TRBJ2-2; perhaps TRBD2 as D (5 bases). The germline V gene has CDR1 MNHEY and CDR2 SMNVEV (reference sequence). This CDR3 has 16 residues. V lost 6 bases and J lost 0, with 14 bases in between. In DNA form, the CDR3 reads TGTGCCAGCAGACTAATGGCTAGCCCGAACACCGGGGAGCTGTTTTTT. This translates into CASRLMASPNTGELFF.

This clonotype was counted at least ten times. The rearrangement links TRBV7-6 to TRBJ2-1; 13 bases are a match to TRBD2. J lost 8 bases, V lost 6 bases, and 13 bases had no gene match. CDR3 length equals 17 residues. CDR1 and CDR2 from the germline V gene are SGHVS and FNYEAQ. The CDR3 DNA reads TGTGCCAGCAGTTCAACCGGACGGACTAGCGGGAGTGATGAGCAGTTCTTC. It is translated as CASSSTGRTSGSDEQFF.

This chain connects TRBV7-3 to TRBJ2-1; D remains ambiguous. This CDR3 comprises 15 residues. V was pared by 1 base and J by 5 bases, with 12 bases between. In germline, CDR1 is SGHTA, CDR2 FQGTGA. The CDR3 protein is CASSLSSVAHNEQFF. The CDR3 coding sequence is TGTGCCAGCAGCTTAAGTTCCGTAGCCCACAATGAGCAGTTCTTC. Full variable domain (remainder filled in from reference TRBV7-3 and TRBJ2-1): GAGVSQTPSNKVTEKGKYVELRCDPISGHTALYWYRQSLGQGPEFLIYFQGTGAADDSGLPNDRFFAVRPEGSVSTLKIQRTERGDSAVYLCASSLSSVAHNEQFFGPGTRLTVL.

The J gene is TRBJ1-1, the V gene TRBV18; D might be TRBD1 (5 bases). CDR1 and CDR2 (germline): KGHSH, LQKENI. The CDR3 covers 16 residues. The V end was cut by 0 bases, the J end by 2 bases, with 13 bases between. The CDR3 DNA is TGTGCCAGCTCACCACCGACGGGCAGGGCTAACACTGAAGCTTTCTTT. Residues: CASSPPTGRANTEAFF.

The chain couples TRBV6-5 to TRBJ1-3; 7 bases are shared with TRBD1. Trimming removed 7 bases from V and 0 bases from J; junction bases left unmatched: 0. Germline V lookup: CDR1 MNHEY, CDR2 SVGAGI. The CDR3 runs to 13 residues. In DNA, the CDR3 is TGTGCCAGCAACAGGGGCTCTGGAAACACCATATATTTT. It is translated as CASNRGSGNTIYF.

To note about this clonotype: A far larger clone is just one base off, so this is likely a read error. This chain uses TRBV5-1 with TRBJ1-2; D is uncertain. Germline lookup yields CDR1 SGHRS and CDR2 YFSETQ. The CDR3 covers 11 residues. DNA for the CDR3: TGCACCAGCAGCGGAGATTATGGCTACACCTTC. Translation: CTSSGDYGYTF.

There are many counts of this clonotype. The rearrangement links TRBV14 to TRBJ1-6, with D unresolved. The CDR3 length is 13 residues. Germline lookup yields CDR1 SGHDN and CDR2 FVKESK. V gave up 4 bases and J gave up 7 bases, with 8 bases separating them. CDR3: CASSPRMNSPLHF. CDR3 nucleotides: TGTGCCAGCAGCCCCCGGATGAATTCACCCCTCCACTTT.

This clonotype was observed many times. This chain joins TRBV24-1 and TRBJ2-2, with D tentatively TRBD2 (6 bases). Trimming stripped 6 bases from V and 4 bases from J, with 14 bases between. The CDR3 totals 15 residues. Germline V gene sequence: CDR1 KGHDR, CDR2 SFDVKD. CDR3 sequence reads: CATSYGRGSTGELFF. The CDR3 nucleotides are TGTGCCACCAGTTACGGGAGAGGGAGCACCGGGGAGCTGTTTTTT.

This clonotype has a count of ten or more. The gene calls are TRBV12-3 or TRBV12-4 and TRBJ1-1, with D tentatively TRBD1 (5 bases). Trimming cost V 5 bases and J 5 bases, with 21 bases left between them. This CDR3 contains 16 residues. The CDR3 region has the DNA TGTGCCAGCAGTCTTCCAGGGAGTTTAGGAGGGACTGAAGCTTTCTTT. Translation: CASSLPGSLGGTEAFF.

This clonotype has more than one count but fewer than ten. This chain joins TRBV10-3 and TRBJ2-2; D gene uncertain. CDR3 size: 15 residues. Trimming shortened V by 2 bases and J by 0 bases, and 7 bases separated the two germline ends. Germline loops: CDR1 ENHRY, CDR2 SYGVKD. Written as DNA, the CDR3 is TGTGCCATCAGTGAGAGCCAGGCGAACACCGGGGAGCTGTTTTTT. Protein sequence: CAISESQANTGELFF.

Only a few counts were recorded for this clonotype. The chain is built from TRBV18 and TRBJ1-5; 7 nucleotides line up with TRBD1. The V gene's germline CDR1 is KGHSH and CDR2 LQKENI. The CDR3 loop spans 16 amino acids. The ends lost 3 bases at V and 0 bases at J; junction bases unmatched: 5. In nucleotides, the CDR3 is TGTGCCAGCTCACCCGACAGGGATTATAGCAATCAGCCCCAGCATTTT. Encoded protein: CASSPDRDYSNQPQHF.

This rearrangement joins TRBV2 to TRBJ1-2, with a possible D match to TRBD1 (5 bases). Trimming took 7 bases from V and 1 from J, leaving 25 bases between them. Germline V gene sequence: CDR1 SNHLY, CDR2 FYNNEI. This CDR3 has 18 residues. The DNA for the CDR3 is TGTGCCAGCACCCCCCCATCGGGGACCCAAGGCCTTAACTATGGCTACACCTTC. Its protein is CASTPPSGTQGLNYGYTF.

This sequence joins TRBV29-1 and TRBJ2-2, with 8 bases identical to TRBD1. V lost 3 bases to trimming and J lost 6 bases; unmatched junction nucleotides: 9. Germline values: CDR1 SQVTM, CDR2 ANQGSEA. The CDR3 consists of 15 residues. Here the CDR3 reads CSVEKDRGAPGELFF. CDR3 sequence (DNA): TGCAGCGTTGAGAAAGACAGGGGAGCCCCCGGGGAGCTGTTTTTT.

This clonotype was detected many times. The chain couples TRBV5-1 to TRBJ2-7; D possibly corresponds to TRBD2 (5 bases). The V end lost 0 bases, the J end lost 0 bases, and 10 bases lay between the germline ends. This CDR3 contains 15 residues. Germline V lookup: CDR1 SGHRS, CDR2 YFSETQ. This CDR3 reads CASSLAPGSSYEQYF. The CDR3 coding sequence is TGCGCCAGCAGCTTGGCCCCGGGGTCCTCCTACGAGCAGTACTTC. Using reference TRBV5-1 and TRBJ2-7 for the parts outside the CDR3, the full variable domain is KAGVTQTPRYLIKTRGQQVTLSCSPISGHRSVSWYQQTPGQGLQFLFEYFSETQRNKGNFPGRFSGRQFSNSRSEMNVSTLELGDSALYLCASSLAPGSSYEQYFGPGTRLTVT.

This chain connects TRBV20-1 to TRBJ2-2; D may correspond to TRBD1 or TRBD2 (5 bases each). The germline V and J ends were trimmed by 6 bases and 3 bases, with 17 bases remaining between them. Germline V gene lookup returns CDR1 DFQATT and CDR2 SNEGSKA (reference sequence). This CDR3 is built from 15 residues. The CDR3 DNA sequence: TGCAGTGCAACGGGGACCGGGACGGACACCGGGGAGCTGTTTTTT. It codes for CSATGTGTDTGELFF.

As regards this clonotype: A much larger clonotype is one base distant, so this may be a read error. The chain combines TRBV3-1 with TRBJ2-1, with 7 bases aligning to TRBD2. The V gene end was trimmed by 6 bases and the J gene end by 2 bases; junction bases not matched to a gene: 1. The CDR3 runs to 13 residues. In germline, CDR1 is LGHDT, CDR2 YNNKEL (reference sequence). The CDR3 DNA follows: TGTGCCAGCAGTCGGGGGGCCTACAATGAGCAGTTCTTC. Translating gives CASSRGAYNEQFF.

V and J are TRBV5-1 and TRBJ2-7; possible D gene TRBD2, 5 bases. Trimming took 3 bases from V and 0 from J, leaving 13 bases between them. This CDR3 comprises 15 residues. The germline CDR1 and CDR2 sequences are SGHRS and YFSETQ. CDR3 residues: CASSSYSGGSYEQYF. The CDR3 DNA follows: TGCGCCAGCAGCTCATACAGCGGCGGCTCCTACGAGCAGTACTTC.

The CDR3 loop reads CSARGRVGGYTF. CDR3 nucleotides: TGCAGTGCTAGAGGGAGGGTGGGTGGCTACACCTTC. The rearrangement uses TRBV20-1 and TRBJ1-2; D is unresolved. The CDR3 loop spans 12 amino acids. Germline loops: CDR1 DFQATT, CDR2 SNEGSKA (reference sequence). V was trimmed by 1 base and J by 7 bases, leaving 10 bases between them.